These 9 T cell receptor beta chains were all obtained from the same sample, sequenced in a study of T cell responses to AZD1222 COVID-19 vaccine. Profiling relied on immunoSEQ multiplex PCR, and the TCRdb table lists in-frame clones only, not all of them. Of some 130,000 clones detected, about nine tenths appear once; the ten largest clones hold 9.5%. The material sequenced was peripheral blood, taken 28 days after the second AZD1222 dose. The source of these receptors is an adult who received the AZD1222 COVID-19 vaccine.

The V gene is TRBV5-1, the J gene TRBJ1-2; 9 bases match TRBD1. Germline CDR1 is SGHRS and CDR2 is YFSETQ. The CDR3 loop spans 14 amino acids. The ends lost 4 bases at V and 7 bases at J; junction bases unmatched: 8. The CDR3 loop is CASSPKQGASGYTF. Here the CDR3 DNA reads TGCGCCAGCAGCCCAAAACAGGGGGCAAGTGGCTACACCTTC.

The chain employs TRBV3-1 (or the pseudogene TRBV3-2) and TRBJ1-2, with TRBD1 identical over 9 bases. This CDR3 is built from 15 residues. V lost 1 base and J lost 5; bases outside the gene matches: 5. CDR1 LGHDT and CDR2 YNNKEL come from the germline V gene (reference sequence). The CDR3 DNA is TGTGCCAGCAGCCAAGGGGACAGGGAGTCGTATGGCTACACCTTC. This encodes CASSQGDRESYGYTF.

The genes are TRBV7-2 and TRBJ1-2, with TRBD1 identical over 7 bases. The V gene end was trimmed by 1 base and the J gene end by 8 bases; junction bases not matched to a gene: 7. The CDR3 loop spans 14 amino acids. Germline V gene data show CDR1 as SGHTA and CDR2 as FQGNSA. Here the CDR3 reads CASSLEGALGGYTF. CDR3 bases: TGTGCCAGCAGCTTAGAGGGGGCTTTAGGCGGCTACACCTTC.

The chain employs TRBV12-3 or TRBV12-4 and TRBJ1-2; no definite D call. The CDR3 is 11 amino acids. V dropped 5 bases and J dropped 7 bases, with 8 bases sitting between them. CDR3 amino acids: CASSDPSGYTF. In DNA form, the CDR3 reads TGTGCCAGCAGTGACCCCAGTGGCTACACCTTC.

The J gene is TRBJ1-5, the V gene TRBV2; 7 positions agree with TRBD1. Germline V CDR1 and CDR2: SNHLY, FYNNEI. The CDR3 is 13 residues long. After removal of 4 bases from V and 7 bases from J, the junction contained 4 bases not matched to a gene. The CDR3 coding sequence is TGTGCCAGCAGTGGACAGGGAGGACAGCCCCAGCATTTT. Amino acids: CASSGQGGQPQHF. The variable domain in full, with the rest retrieved from reference TRBV2 and TRBJ1-5, is EPEVTQTPSHQVTQMGQEVILRCVPISNHLYFYWYRQILGQKVEFLVSFYNNEISEKSEIFDDQFSVERPDGSNFTLKIRSTKLEDSAMYFCASSGQGGQPQHFGDGTRLSIL.

This clone has only a few counts. The chain recombines TRBV11-2 with TRBJ1-3, with TRBD1 as a possible D gene (6 bases). Looked up from germline, CDR1 is SGHAT and CDR2 is FQNNGV. The germline V and J ends were trimmed by 7 bases and 0 bases, with 16 bases remaining between them. The CDR3 totals 16 residues. CDR3 region: CASTDLGGSSGNTIYF. The DNA for the CDR3 is TGTGCCAGCACCGACCTAGGGGGGAGCTCTGGAAACACCATATATTTT.

The V call is TRBV9, the J call TRBJ2-5; D may be TRBD1 (5 bases). The CDR3 runs to 14 residues. V lost 4 bases and J 5 bases, leaving 15 bases between the germline ends. The germline V gene has CDR1 SGDLS and CDR2 YYNGEE. CDR3 sequence: CASSPLDPGETQYF. The CDR3 DNA reads TGTGCCAGCAGCCCCTTGGACCCAGGGGAGACCCAGTACTTC.

The genes are TRBV12-5 and TRBJ2-1, with TRBD1 matching over 10 bases. V lost 6 bases, J lost 6 bases, and 5 bases stayed unmatched. The CDR3 is 14 amino acids. CDR1 LGHNT and CDR2 FRNRAP come from the germline V gene. The CDR3 DNA follows: TGTGCTAGTGGACGACAGGGGGCCCTCAATGAGCAGTTCTTC. Encoded protein: CASGRQGALNEQFF.

The chain links TRBV5-8 to TRBJ1-5; tentatively, D is TRBD1 (5 bases). Germline assignment: CDR1 SGHTS and CDR2 YDEGEE. This CDR3 has 13 amino acids. V was clipped by 0 bases and J by 13 bases, with 14 bases between them. CDR3 sequence: CASSLGDGRHQHF. CDR3 DNA: TGTGCCAGCAGCTTGGGGGACGGCCGACATCAGCATTTT.